This T cell receptor (beta chain) appears in the sequencing data of a study of shared clonotypes between healthy human individuals. V lost 5 bases, J lost 6 bases, and 17 bases lay in between. CDR1 is SEHNR, CDR2 FQNEAQ, per germline (reference sequence). The CDR3 extends over 14 amino acids. In the naive CD8 group, cells lacked CD45RO and were positively selected for CCR7, so terminally differentiated effector memory CD45RA+ cells were left out. Replicate PCRs run on sorted subsets employed about 220 ng DNA, some 33,000 T cell genomes. Method: immunoSEQ multiplex PCR; TCRdb's copy keeps in-frame clones and lacks some. The table lists around 600,000 clones, roughly 98% of them singletons, with 0.25% to 0.35% in the top ten.

The receptor's source is a man aged 30 to 39 in good health. The sequencing input was naive CD8+ T cells sorted from blood. V usage is TRBV7-9 and J usage is TRBJ2-7; D could derive from TRBD1 or TRBD2 (5 bases each). The CDR3 region is CASSLNRDRGEQYF. The CDR3 region has the DNA TGTGCCAGCAGCCTAAACCGGGACCGAGGCGAGCAGTACTTC.